Below are 6 T cell receptor beta chains sequenced from a single sample in a study of early T cells in non-severe SARS-CoV-2 infection (dated by TCRdb to 2020 to 2023). The library was prepared using 5' RACE. Sequenced using a NextSeq 500. TCRdb passed the public sequencing reads through fastp at Q25 and MiXCR, retaining productive beta sequences. All rows with the same CDR3 protein become a single entry with the most common DNA and genes. The sample has about 87,000 distinct CDR3 sequences on record, approximately 14% of them singletons. The ten largest account for around 5.8% of the sample. Specimen: whole blood. These receptors were collected from an adult who was a healthcare worker with PCR-confirmed SARS-CoV-2 infection or an uninfected control (not recorded which).

This clonotype was detected only a few times. The CDR3 region is CASSANRGLSYNEQFF. The CDR3 DNA sequence: TGTGCCAGCTCAGCCAACAGGGGACTCTCCTACAATGAGCAGTTCTTC. The V gene is TRBV18, the J gene TRBJ2-1; D is possibly TRBD1 (7 bases). This CDR3 is 16 amino acids long. Germline CDR1 and CDR2: KGHSH and LQKENI. The V end lost 5 bases, the J end lost 0 bases, and 14 bases lay between the germline ends.

This clonotype was seen at least ten times. The V and J genes are TRBV11-2 and TRBJ1-4; no definite D call. CDR1 and CDR2 (germline): SGHAT, FQNNGV. This CDR3 is 15 amino acids long. Trimming left V 5 bases short and J 7 bases short, with 17 bases between. The CDR3: CASSRSTMGGEKLFF. Written as DNA, the CDR3 is TGTGCCAGCAGCAGGTCAACCATGGGCGGTGAAAAACTGTTTTTT.

Remarks on this clonotype: A much larger clone lies one base from this, so it may be a read error. This chain links TRBV20-1 with TRBJ2-6; D perhaps matches TRBD1 (5 bases). Looked up from germline, CDR1 is DFQATT and CDR2 is SNEGSKA (reference sequence). The CDR3 is 13 amino acids. CDR3 residues: CSAPSTGANDLTF. CDR3 nucleotides: TGCAGTGCTCCCTCTACTGGGGCCAACGACCTGACTTTC.

The chain has TRBV9 and TRBJ1-4; possibly TRBD1 for D (6 bases). This CDR3 region has 15 residues. Germline assignment: CDR1 SGDLS and CDR2 YYNGEE. V was trimmed by 2 bases and J by 5 bases, leaving 13 bases between them. The CDR3 coding sequence is TGTGCCAGCAGCGTCGGGGGCGGCGGGAATGAAAAACTGTTTTTT. Its protein product is CASSVGGGGNEKLFF.

The genes are TRBV28 and TRBJ1-1; D might be TRBD1 (5 bases). V was shortened by 9 bases and J by 2 bases, with 16 bases between the two germline ends. This CDR3 has 14 amino acids. CDR1 and CDR2 from the germline V gene are MDHEN and SYDVKM. CDR3 protein: CASKETAPNTEAFF. CDR3 in DNA: TGTGCCAGTAAGGAGACAGCACCTAACACTGAAGCTTTCTTT.

The chain links TRBV7-6 to TRBJ2-1; TRBD2 matches 16 bases. CDR1 is SGHVS and CDR2 is FNYEAQ in the germline V gene. CDR3 length: 15 residues. V was pared by 5 bases and J by 7 bases, with 2 bases of the junction left unmatched. CDR3 in DNA: TGTGCCAGCAGCCAGGGACTAGCGGGGGGGAATGAGCAGTTCTTC. Protein: CASSQGLAGGNEQFF.